This T cell receptor beta chain was sequenced for a study of T cells after yellow fever vaccination. Germline V gene sequence: CDR1 SNHLY, CDR2 FYNNEI. The ends were cut back, 3 bases at V and 4 bases at J, with 4 bases in the middle. CDR3 length: 12 amino acids. Study-wide points: A minor fraction of clonotypes spanned both CD4 and CD8 compartments.

This clonotype occurred many times. Each CDR3 protein is one row after TCRdb ran MiXCR on the 5' RACE reads. The sample records thousands of distinct CDR3 sequences, about 6.5% being singletons. The sample in question was PBMCs, either bulk or a sorted T-cell subset (CD4+, CD8+, memory, or dextramer-sorted; not recorded which), obtained about 2 weeks after the first yellow fever vaccination. The receptor was isolated from a young man who received the YFV17D yellow fever vaccine. The chain joins TRBV2 to TRBJ1-5, with no clear D. Here the CDR3 reads CASSDGNQPQHF. The CDR3 nucleotides are TGTGCCAGCAGTGATGGAAATCAGCCCCAGCATTTT. Full variable domain (remainder filled in from reference TRBV2 and TRBJ1-5): EPEVTQTPSHQVTQMGQEVILRCVPISNHLYFYWYRQILGQKVEFLVSFYNNEISEKSEIFDDQFSVERPDGSNFTLKIRSTKLEDSAMYFCASSDGNQPQHFGDGTRLSIL.